The 7 T cell receptor beta chains given below trace back to one sample, sequenced in a study of blood T cell repertoires in COVID-19. Measured with immunoSEQ multiplex PCR; TCRdb has only the in-frame clones, and not every one. This table has about 170,000 clones, 79% appearing once. The sequenced sample consisted of PBMCs or T cells enriched from blood (not recorded which). These receptors were collected from a woman aged 70-85 years in a cohort exposed to, infected with or recovered from COVID-19 (not recorded which).

A single count supports this clone. This chain links TRBV18 with TRBJ1-1; D is possibly TRBD1 (6 bases). Trimming left V 2 bases short and J 3 bases short, with 13 bases between. The germline CDR1 and CDR2 sequences are KGHSH and LQKENI. The CDR3 has 15 amino acids. The CDR3 nucleotides read TGTGCCAGCTCACCAACAGGGAGGGTAGACACTGAAGCTTTCTTT. This sequence encodes CASSPTGRVDTEAFF.

The chain employs TRBV6-6 and TRBJ2-3, with 7 bases identical to TRBD1. V shed 10 bases and J 0 bases; nucleotides not matched to a gene: 4. CDR1 and CDR2 from the germline V gene are MNHNY and SVGAGI (reference sequence). The length of the CDR3 is 13 residues. In nucleotides, the CDR3 is TGTGCCACACGGACAGGTAGCACAGATACGCAGTATTTT. Translating it yields CATRTGSTDTQYF.

Turning to this clone: One end of the junction varies from germline; a read error may be responsible. The genes are TRBV7-7 and TRBJ2-2, with D perhaps TRBD1 (5 bases). The CDR3 is 13 amino acids. Germline V lookup: CDR1 SSHAT, CDR2 FNYEAQ (reference sequence). In DNA form, the CDR3 reads TGTGCTAGCAGCCCTTTACAGGCCGGGGAGCTGTTTTTT. Amino acids: CASSPLQAGELFF.

The chain has TRBV28 and TRBJ1-5, with D maybe TRBD1 (6 bases). Germline CDR1 reads MDHEN; CDR2 reads SYDVKM. The CDR3 covers 15 residues. V lost 2 bases to trimming and J lost 7 bases, with 15 bases between them. The CDR3 loop reads CASSLGRGYRQPQHF. Here the CDR3 DNA reads TGTGCCAGCAGTTTAGGCAGGGGCTATCGACAGCCCCAGCATTTT.

A note on this clone: One junction end does not reproduce the germline sequence, and a read error may be involved. At the DNA level, this CDR3 is encoded by other sequences in the same sample as well. V usage is TRBV19 and J usage is TRBJ2-6, with D maybe TRBD1 (5 bases). The CDR3 has 15 residues. In germline, CDR1 is LNHDA, CDR2 SQIVND (reference sequence). The CDR3 loop reads CASRWAISGANVLTF. The CDR3 DNA reads as TGTGCCAGTAGATGGGCCATCTCTGGGGCCAACGTTCTGACTTTC.

The chain couples TRBV7-8 to TRBJ2-2; D is ambiguous. Germline V gene lookup returns CDR1 SGHVS and CDR2 FQNEAQ. V lost 5 bases and J 3 bases, leaving 7 bases between the germline ends. The CDR3 is 13 residues long. This CDR3 is CASSPRYTGELFF. As DNA, the CDR3 is TGTGCCAGCAGCCCGAGATACACCGGGGAGCTGTTTTTT.

V is TRBV2 and J is TRBJ1-5, with TRBD1 matching 7 bases. CDR1 SNHLY and CDR2 FYNNEI come from the germline V gene. CDR3 size: 16 residues. V was pared by 4 bases and J by 2 bases, with 8 bases of the junction left unmatched. The CDR3 loop is CASSGPGGSRNQPQHF. CDR3 nucleotides: TGTGCCAGCAGTGGCCCAGGGGGGAGTCGCAATCAGCCCCAGCATTTT.